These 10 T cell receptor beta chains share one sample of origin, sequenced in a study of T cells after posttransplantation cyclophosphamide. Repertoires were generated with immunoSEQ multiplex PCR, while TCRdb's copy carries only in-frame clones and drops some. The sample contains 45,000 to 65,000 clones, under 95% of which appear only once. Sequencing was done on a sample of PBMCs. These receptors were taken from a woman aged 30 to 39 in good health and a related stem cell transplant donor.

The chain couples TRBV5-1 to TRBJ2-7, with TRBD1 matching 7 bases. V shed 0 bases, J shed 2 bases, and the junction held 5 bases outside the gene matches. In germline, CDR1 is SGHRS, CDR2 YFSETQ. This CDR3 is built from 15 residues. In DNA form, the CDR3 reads TGCGCCAGCAGCTTGGCCGGGACAGACACCTACGAGCAGTACTTC. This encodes CASSLAGTDTYEQYF.

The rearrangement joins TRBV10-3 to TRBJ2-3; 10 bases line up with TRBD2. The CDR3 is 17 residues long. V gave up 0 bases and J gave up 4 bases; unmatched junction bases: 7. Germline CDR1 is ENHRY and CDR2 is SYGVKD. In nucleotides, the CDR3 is TGTGCCATCAGTGAGTCAGCCAGCGGGGGGGCTTCAGATACGCAGTATTTT. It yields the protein CAISESASGGASDTQYF.

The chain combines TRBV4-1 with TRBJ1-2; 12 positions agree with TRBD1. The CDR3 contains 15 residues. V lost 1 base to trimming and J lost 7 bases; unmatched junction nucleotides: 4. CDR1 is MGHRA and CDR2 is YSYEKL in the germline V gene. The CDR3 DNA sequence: TGCGCCAGCAGCCAAGGGGGACAGGGGGCGAGTGGCTACACCTTC. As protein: CASSQGGQGASGYTF.

The CDR3 region is CAWRLPRVGEKLFF. In DNA, the CDR3 is TGTGCCTGGAGACTTCCGCGGGTGGGTGAAAAACTGTTTTTT. The chain combines TRBV30 with TRBJ1-4; D uncertain. V dropped 3 bases and J dropped 7 bases, with 15 bases sitting between them. The germline V gene has CDR1 GTSNPN and CDR2 SVGIG (reference sequence). The length of the CDR3 is 14 residues.

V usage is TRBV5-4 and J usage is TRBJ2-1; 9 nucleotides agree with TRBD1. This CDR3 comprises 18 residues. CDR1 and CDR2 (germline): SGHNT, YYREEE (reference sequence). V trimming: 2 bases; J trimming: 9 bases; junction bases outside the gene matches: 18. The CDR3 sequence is CASSFGRYSGQGRGEQFF. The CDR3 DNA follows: TGTGCCAGCAGCTTTGGCCGTTATTCGGGACAGGGAAGGGGTGAGCAGTTCTTC.

In DNA, the CDR3 is TGTGCCAGCAGCCCGCCCGGAAAGAGGGACTATGGCTACACCTTC. Its translation: CASSPPGKRDYGYTF. The J gene is TRBJ1-2, the V gene TRBV4-2; D is undetermined. CDR1 is LGHNA, CDR2 YNFKEQ, per germline. This CDR3 comprises 15 residues. V was cut by 4 bases and J by 3 bases, with 15 bases left in between.

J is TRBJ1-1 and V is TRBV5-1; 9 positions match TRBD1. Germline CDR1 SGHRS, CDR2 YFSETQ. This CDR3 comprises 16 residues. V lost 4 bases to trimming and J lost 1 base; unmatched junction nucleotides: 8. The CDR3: CASSQDRGTTNTEAFF. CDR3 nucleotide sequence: TGCGCCAGCAGCCAGGACAGGGGAACTACGAACACTGAAGCTTTCTTT.

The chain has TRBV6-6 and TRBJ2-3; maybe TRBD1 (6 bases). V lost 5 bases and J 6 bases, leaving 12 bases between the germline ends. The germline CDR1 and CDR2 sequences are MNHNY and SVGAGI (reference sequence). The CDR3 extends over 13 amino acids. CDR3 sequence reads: CASSPSGEDTQYF. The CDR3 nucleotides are TGTGCCAGCAGTCCCTCAGGGGAGGATACGCAGTATTTT.

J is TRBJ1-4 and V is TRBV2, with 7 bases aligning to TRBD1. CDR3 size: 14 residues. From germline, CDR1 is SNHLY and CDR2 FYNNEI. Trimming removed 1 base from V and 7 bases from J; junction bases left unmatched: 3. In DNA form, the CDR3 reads TGTGCCAGCAGTGAAGTTCAGGGGGTTGAAAAACTGTTTTTT. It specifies CASSEVQGVEKLFF.

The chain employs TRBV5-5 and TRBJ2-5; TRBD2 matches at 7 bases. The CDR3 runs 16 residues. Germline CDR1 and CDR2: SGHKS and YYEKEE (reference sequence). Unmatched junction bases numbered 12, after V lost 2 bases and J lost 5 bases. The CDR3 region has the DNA TGTGCCAGCAGCTTAAACTGGCGGGGGAGCCGGGAGACCCAGTACTTC. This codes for CASSLNWRGSRETQYF.